This is a list of T cell receptor beta chains from one sample in a study of blood T cell repertoires in COVID-19. Clones were read by immunoSEQ multiplex PCR, and TCRdb kept only the in-frame ones, dropping some. The sample has 300,000 to 400,000 clones; roughly 90% are singletons. Source material: peripheral blood. The receptors here all came from a woman in her 70s with COVID-19, enrolled during active disease. Both conserved end residues are part of each CDR3. The D gene is left open where the match is weak. Size tells how often a clone was seen (once, few, many) or the class of an expanded clone, and some rows leave it out.

D: NA; J: TRBJ1-2; size: NA; V: TRBV5-4; CDR3: CASSLVRSPEGYTF; DNA: TGTGCCAGCAGCTTGGTTCGGTCCCCTGAGGGCTACACCTTC
D: NA; J: TRBJ2-1; size: NA; V: TRBV9; CDR3: CASSVGQGPYNEQFF; DNA: TGTGCCAGCAGCGTAGGGCAGGGCCCCTACAATGAGCAGTTCTTC
D: TRBD1; J: TRBJ1-1; size: NA; V: TRBV2; CDR3: CASSIQGARTEAFF; DNA: TGTGCCAGCAGCATTCAGGGGGCGCGCACTGAAGCTTTCTTT
D: NA; J: TRBJ1-1; size: NA; V: TRBV11-2; CDR3: CASSATGGTEAFF; DNA: TGTGCCAGCAGCGCGACAGGAGGAACTGAAGCTTTCTTT
D: NA; J: TRBJ1-1; size: few; V: TRBV7-6; CDR3: CASSPETGNTEAFF; DNA: TGTGCCAGCAGCCCGGAGACGGGAAACACTGAAGCTTTCTTT
D: NA; J: TRBJ1-1; size: NA; V: TRBV12-3/TRBV12-4; CDR3: CASSLGPKTEAFF; DNA: TGTGCCAGCAGCCTTGGCCCCAAGACTGAAGCTTTCTTT
D: TRBD1; J: TRBJ1-6; size: NA; V: TRBV10-2; CDR3: CASRPGQGAYSPLHF; DNA: TGCGCCAGCAGGCCGGGACAGGGGGCTTATTCACCCCTCCACTTT
D: TRBD1; J: TRBJ1-5; size: NA; V: TRBV4-2; CDR3: CASSPRDRGQDQPQHF; DNA: TGTGCCAGCAGCCCCCGGGACAGGGGGCAAGATCAGCCCCAGCATTTT
D: TRBD1; J: TRBJ1-6; size: NA; V: TRBV6-6; CDR3: CASSPRWDSFRAYNSPLHF; DNA: TGTGCCAGCAGTCCCCGCTGGGACAGTTTTAGGGCCTATAATTCACCCCTCCACTTT
D: TRBD1; J: TRBJ1-2; size: NA; V: TRBV7-2; CDR3: CASSLRTGEAYGYTF; DNA: TGTGCCAGCAGCTTACGGACAGGGGAAGCTTATGGCTACACCTTC
D: NA; J: TRBJ1-2; size: few; V: TRBV29-1; CDR3: CSGDTANYGYTF; DNA: TGCAGCGGAGACACAGCTAACTATGGCTACACCTTC
D: TRBD1; J: TRBJ1-1; size: NA; V: TRBV30; CDR3: CAWSVGTGRRYTEAFF; DNA: TGTGCCTGGAGTGTAGGGACAGGCCGAAGATACACTGAAGCTTTCTTT
D: TRBD2; J: TRBJ2-3; size: NA; V: TRBV3-1/TRBV3-2; CDR3: CASSLLANTDTQYF; DNA: TGTGCCAGCAGCCTACTAGCGAATACAGATACGCAGTATTTT
D: TRBD1; J: TRBJ1-2; size: NA; V: TRBV6-5; CDR3: CASSPRPGQGSGYTF; DNA: TGTGCCAGCAGTCCCCGTCCCGGACAGGGGTCCGGCTACACCTTC
D: TRBD1; J: TRBJ1-1; size: NA; V: TRBV5-1; CDR3: CASSPTDRGTWNTEAFF; DNA: TGCGCCAGCAGCCCGACGGACAGGGGTACTTGGAACACTGAAGCTTTCTTT
D: TRBD1; J: TRBJ1-1; size: NA; V: TRBV27; CDR3: CASSTQGTNTEAFF; DNA: TGTGCCAGCAGTACACAGGGGACGAACACTGAAGCTTTCTTT
D: TRBD2; J: TRBJ2-6; size: NA; V: TRBV24-1; CDR3: CATAGVGANVLTF; DNA: TGTGCCACCGCGGGGGTTGGGGCCAACGTCCTGACTTTC
D: NA; J: TRBJ1-2; size: NA; V: TRBV6-5; CDR3: CASSSGFNYGYTF; DNA: TGTGCCAGCAGTTCGGGGTTCAACTATGGCTACACCTTC
D: NA; J: TRBJ1-1; size: once; V: TRBV29-1; CDR3: CSVEAEVEAFF; DNA: TGCAGCGTTGAAGCCGAGGTTGAAGCTTTCTTT
D: NA; J: TRBJ1-2; size: NA; V: TRBV5-6; CDR3: CASSPTGSGGYTF; DNA: TGTGCCAGCAGCCCTACAGGGTCAGGAGGCTACACCTTC
D: NA; J: TRBJ2-7; size: NA; V: TRBV28; CDR3: CASSFGWSEQYF; DNA: TGTGCCAGCAGTTTTGGGTGGAGCGAGCAGTACTTC
D: TRBD1; J: TRBJ1-1; size: NA; V: TRBV5-8; CDR3: CASSLAGRGLTEAFF; DNA: TGTGCCAGCAGCTTGGCAGGCAGGGGGCTAACTGAAGCTTTCTTT
D: TRBD1; J: TRBJ1-2; size: NA; V: TRBV30; CDR3: CAIGDSWGYTF; DNA: TGTGCCATAGGGGACAGTTGGGGCTACACCTTC
D: NA; J: TRBJ2-5; size: NA; V: TRBV24-1; CDR3: CATSDPRAGFQETQYF; DNA: TGTGCCACCAGTGATCCTCGGGCGGGCTTCCAAGAGACCCAGTACTTC
D: NA; J: TRBJ1-1; size: NA; V: TRBV12-5; CDR3: CASGLVRLMNTEAFF; DNA: TGTGCTAGTGGTTTGGTACGACTAATGAACACTGAAGCTTTCTTT
D: TRBD2; J: TRBJ2-3; size: NA; V: TRBV18; CDR3: CASSPLLAGDLSSTDTQYF; DNA: TGTGCCAGCTCACCTCTCCTAGCGGGGGATCTGTCTAGCACAGATACGCAGTATTTT
D: TRBD1; J: TRBJ1-1; size: NA; V: TRBV6-6; CDR3: CASSPGGTGTEAFF; DNA: TGTGCCAGCAGTCCAGGGGGGACGGGCACTGAAGCTTTCTTT
D: NA; J: TRBJ1-1; size: NA; V: TRBV7-9; CDR3: CASTAGVGSTEAFF; DNA: TGTGCCAGCACCGCGGGGGTGGGGTCCACTGAAGCTTTCTTT
D: NA; J: TRBJ1-5; size: NA; V: TRBV30; CDR3: CAWSVGGTGSQPQHF; DNA: TGTGCCTGGAGTGTAGGAGGGACCGGCAGTCAGCCCCAGCATTTT
D: NA; J: TRBJ1-2; size: NA; V: TRBV20-1; CDR3: CSASETQENYGYTF; DNA: TGCAGTGCTAGTGAAACGCAGGAAAACTATGGCTACACCTTC
D: TRBD1; J: TRBJ2-7; size: few; V: TRBV3-1/TRBV3-2; CDR3: CASSRAGTGGVYEQYF; DNA: TGTGCCAGCAGCCGCGCCGGGACAGGGGGCGTCTACGAGCAGTACTTC
D: TRBD1; J: TRBJ2-4; size: NA; V: TRBV24-1; CDR3: CATSEPGTGWGDIQYF; DNA: TGTGCCACCAGTGAACCCGGGACAGGGTGGGGGGACATTCAGTACTTC
D: TRBD1; J: TRBJ1-2; size: NA; V: TRBV29-1; CDR3: CSVVGQRGNPGYTF; DNA: TGCAGCGTTGTGGGACAGAGGGGGAACCCTGGCTACACCTTC
D: NA; J: TRBJ1-5; size: NA; V: TRBV6-5; CDR3: CASSYLDRKNQPQHF; DNA: TGTGCCAGCAGTTACTTAGACAGGAAGAATCAGCCCCAGCATTTT